This entry lists 28 T cell receptor beta chains sequenced from one sample in a study of blood T cell repertoires in COVID-19. Assay: immunoSEQ multiplex PCR; the TCRdb copy retains only in-frame clones and omits some. The table includes some 270,000 clones, around 90% detected once. The sample was PBMCs or T cells enriched from blood (not recorded which). These receptors originate from a woman aged 40 to 49 who had recovered from COVID-19.

The chain couples TRBV30 to TRBJ1-2; 9 bases match TRBD1. This CDR3 has 14 residues. From germline, CDR1 is GTSNPN and CDR2 SVGIG (reference sequence). V lost 5 bases and J lost 8; bases outside the gene matches: 12. The CDR3 spells CAWGGQGSGGGYTF. CDR3 in DNA: TGTGCCTGGGGGGGACAGGGCTCCGGAGGGGGCTACACCTTC. Combining the CDR3 with reference TRBV30 and TRBJ1-2 gives the whole variable domain SQTIHQWPATLVQPVGSPLSLECTVEGTSNPNLYWYRQAAGRGLQLLFYSVGIGQISSEVPQNLSASRPQDRQFILSSKKLLLSDSGFYLCAWGGQGSGGGYTFGSGTRLTVV.

This clone turned up a few times. V usage is TRBV9 and J usage is TRBJ2-2, with 8 bases that match TRBD1. Germline V gene lookup returns CDR1 SGDLS and CDR2 YYNGEE. The J segment lost 4 bases and the V segment lost 3 bases, leaving 8 bases of the junction unmatched. The CDR3 covers 16 residues. CDR3 loop: CASSGRTGWGTGELFF. CDR3 DNA: TGTGCCAGCAGCGGCCGGACAGGGTGGGGCACCGGGGAGCTGTTTTTT.

This sequence joins TRBV19 and TRBJ1-2, with TRBD1 matching 9 bases. After removal of 5 bases from V and 3 bases from J, the junction contained 7 bases not matched to a gene. The CDR3 is made up of 15 amino acids. Germline CDR1 reads LNHDA; CDR2 reads SQIVND (reference sequence). CDR3 nucleotides: TGTGCCAGTAGTGTTGGGACAGGGACCGACTATGGCTACACCTTC. Translating it yields CASSVGTGTDYGYTF.

J is TRBJ2-7 and V is TRBV7-9, with 8 bases matching TRBD1. The V segment lost 5 bases and the J segment 5 bases; nucleotides outside the gene matches: 14. This CDR3 has 16 amino acids. CDR1 and CDR2 from the germline V gene are SEHNR and FQNEAQ (reference sequence). The CDR3 bases are TGTGCCAGCAGCCCGGCAGGGACAGGCGTTCTGAACGAGCAGTACTTC. Translation gives CASSPAGTGVLNEQYF.

The V gene is TRBV5-1, the J gene TRBJ1-4; 7 positions match TRBD1. After removal of 0 bases from V and 4 bases from J, the junction contained 3 bases not matched to a gene. The CDR3 totals 15 residues. Per germline, CDR1 SGHRS and CDR2 YFSETQ. DNA of the CDR3: TGCGCCAGCAGCTTGGGTGGACAGGTTAATGAAAAACTGTTTTTT. The encoded protein is CASSLGGQVNEKLFF.

The gene calls are TRBV7-3 and TRBJ2-2; a weak D match, TRBD1 (6 bases). This CDR3 has 15 amino acids. Trimming removed 1 base from V and 0 bases from J, with 6 bases in between. Germline lookup yields CDR1 SGHTA and CDR2 FQGTGA. CDR3 in DNA: TGTGCCAGCAGCTTAAGGGGGCCGAACACCGGGGAGCTGTTTTTT. Its translation: CASSLRGPNTGELFF.

The chain carries TRBV4-1 and TRBJ2-3; possibly TRBD1 for D (5 bases). CDR3 length: 16 amino acids. Germline CDR1 is MGHRA and CDR2 is YSYEKL. V dropped 5 bases and J dropped 6 bases, with 21 bases sitting between them. The CDR3 DNA sequence: TGCGCCAGCAGCTCTCACAACACCAGGGTTAAGGATACGCAGTATTTT. As protein: CASSSHNTRVKDTQYF.

The V gene is TRBV6-5, the J gene TRBJ2-5, with D perhaps assigned TRBD1 or TRBD2 (5 bases each). The J call could be wrong; TRBJ2-7 is a better fit for the DNA end. This CDR3 contains 13 residues. In germline, CDR1 is MNHEY, CDR2 SVGAGI. For the CDR3, the DNA is TGTGCCAGCAGTTACTCTTCTGGGGGCGAGCAGTACTTC. Amino acid sequence: CASSYSSGGEQYF.

This chain connects TRBV2 to TRBJ1-3; TRBD1 is a possible D gene (5 bases). V lost 3 bases and J 2 bases, leaving 17 bases between the germline ends. CDR3 length: 17 amino acids. Germline lookup yields CDR1 SNHLY and CDR2 FYNNEI. The CDR3 here is CASSDRAAWGTGNTIYF. Written as DNA, the CDR3 is TGTGCCAGCAGTGATCGGGCGGCGTGGGGCACTGGAAACACCATATATTTT.

The chain has TRBV5-4 and TRBJ2-5, with D perhaps matching TRBD1 (6 bases). Looked up from germline, CDR1 is SGHNT and CDR2 is YYREEE (reference sequence). V dropped 3 bases and J dropped 10 bases, with 22 bases sitting between them. This CDR3 region has 15 residues. CDR3 amino acids: CASSSAGTPEKVQYF. In nucleotides, the CDR3 is TGTGCCAGCAGCTCGGCCGGGACACCCGAAAAAGTCCAGTACTTC.

The chain links TRBV5-6 to TRBJ2-1; TRBD2 matches at 8 bases. In germline, CDR1 is SGHDT, CDR2 YYEEEE. V lost 4 bases and J lost 7; bases outside the gene matches: 7. This CDR3 has 14 amino acids. The CDR3 is CASSNTAGANEQFF. CDR3 coding DNA: TGTGCCAGCAGCAACACAGCGGGAGCAAATGAGCAGTTCTTC.

CDR3 amino acids: CASSQDGQQPQHF. The DNA of the CDR3 is TGTGCCAGCAGCCAAGATGGTCAGCAGCCCCAGCATTTT. The V gene is TRBV3-1 (or the pseudogene TRBV3-2), the J gene TRBJ1-5; D is uncertain. The CDR3 extends over 13 amino acids. The V end was cut by 0 bases, the J end by 7 bases, with 7 bases between. In germline, CDR1 is LGHDT, CDR2 YNNKEL (reference sequence).

V is TRBV30 and J is TRBJ1-2; D is unresolved. This CDR3 spans 14 amino acids. Between the trimmed V and J ends, which lost 3 bases and 0 bases, there was a span of 11 bases. The V gene's germline CDR1 is GTSNPN and CDR2 SVGIG (reference sequence). In nucleotides, the CDR3 is TGTGCCTGGAGCAAGGAGGCCGCTAACTATGGCTACACCTTC. It yields the protein CAWSKEAANYGYTF. The full variable domain, its missing parts supplied by reference TRBV30 and TRBJ1-2, is SQTIHQWPATLVQPVGSPLSLECTVEGTSNPNLYWYRQAAGRGLQLLFYSVGIGQISSEVPQNLSASRPQDRQFILSSKKLLLSDSGFYLCAWSKEAANYGYTFGSGTRLTVV.

V usage is TRBV5-4 and J usage is TRBJ2-2, with 9 bases matching TRBD1. After removal of 4 bases from V and 7 bases from J, the junction contained 8 bases not matched to a gene. Germline V gene data show CDR1 as SGHNT and CDR2 as YYREEE (reference sequence). This CDR3 is 15 amino acids long. CDR3 DNA: TGTGCCAGCAGCCCAACAGGGGGCGGGGGCGGGGAGCTGTTTTTT. It is translated as CASSPTGGGGGELFF.

Turning to this clone: This CDR3 is also generated by other DNA sequences in the sample. The chain joins TRBV27 to TRBJ2-7; TRBD1 matches at 8 bases. Germline V gives CDR1 MNHEY, CDR2 SMNVEV (reference sequence). This CDR3 spans 14 amino acids. Trimming took 10 bases from V and 8 from J; bases not matched to a gene: 16. In DNA, the CDR3 is TGTGCCACCGGACCCCGGGACAGGTGGTTGAAGCAGTACTTC. It translates to CATGPRDRWLKQYF.

The CDR3 sequence is CASSGRNQDTQYF. In DNA form, the CDR3 reads TGTGCCAGCAGCGGCAGGAATCAAGATACGCAGTATTTT. The chain has TRBV7-2 and TRBJ2-3; no clear D gene. With 5 bases removed from V and 5 bases from J, the gap between germline ends came to 11 bases. Germline V gene data show CDR1 as SGHTA and CDR2 as FQGNSA. This CDR3 is built from 13 residues. Supplemented by reference TRBV7-2 and TRBJ2-3, the full variable domain reads GAGVSQSPSNKVTEKGKDVELRCDPISGHTALYWYRQSLGQGLEFLIYFQGNSAPDKSGLPSDRFSAERTGGSVSTLTIQRTQQEDSAVYLCASSGRNQDTQYFGPGTRLTVL.

J is TRBJ1-6 and V is TRBV18; D unclear. The CDR3 runs 15 residues. Trimming removed 3 bases from V and 7 bases from J, with 13 bases in between. Looked up from germline, CDR1 is KGHSH and CDR2 is LQKENI. This chain's CDR3 is CASSPTWGGNSPLHF. The DNA for the CDR3 is TGTGCCAGCTCACCTACGTGGGGAGGGAATTCACCCCTCCACTTT.

This chain links TRBV5-1 with TRBJ2-1; 8 bases align to TRBD1. The CDR3 has 16 amino acids. J lost 10 bases, V lost 4 bases, and 16 bases had no gene match. Germline values: CDR1 SGHRS, CDR2 YFSETQ. This CDR3 reads CASSLRQGNGGREQFF. The CDR3 DNA follows: TGCGCCAGCAGCCTACGACAGGGGAACGGGGGAAGGGAGCAGTTCTTC.

The V and J genes are TRBV5-1 and TRBJ2-5, with 8 bases that match TRBD1. V shed 7 bases and J 4 bases; nucleotides not matched to a gene: 6. This CDR3 has 13 amino acids. CDR1 SGHRS and CDR2 YFSETQ come from the germline V gene. As DNA, the CDR3 is TGCGCCAGCCGGGGACAGGCGTTAGAGACCCAGTACTTC. Protein product: CASRGQALETQYF.

The chain employs TRBV19 and TRBJ1-1, with TRBD1 matching over 7 bases. Trimming at V came to 3 bases and at J to 0 bases, leaving 10 bases not matched to a gene. From germline, CDR1 is LNHDA and CDR2 SQIVND (reference sequence). The CDR3 sequence is 17 residues long. As DNA, the CDR3 is TGTGCCAGTAGTATGTGGGGAAAGGGACAGATGAACACTGAAGCTTTCTTT. The encoded protein is CASSMWGKGQMNTEAFF.

The chain links TRBV4-2 to TRBJ1-4; D is possibly TRBD1 (5 bases). The CDR3 extends over 16 amino acids. The V gene lost 1 base and the J gene lost 7 bases, with 16 bases spanning the gap. CDR1 is LGHNA and CDR2 is YNFKEQ in the germline V gene. This chain's CDR3 is CASSQGSGGGGEKLFF. In nucleotides, the CDR3 is TGTGCCAGCAGCCAAGGGAGCGGGGGGGGTGGTGAAAAACTGTTTTTT.

The chain carries TRBV5-1 and TRBJ1-2; TRBD1 agrees at 9 bases. The CDR3 runs to 15 residues. Germline-derived CDR1 and CDR2 are SGHRS and YFSETQ. The J segment lost 4 bases and the V segment lost 8 bases, leaving 12 bases of the junction unmatched. CDR3 protein: CASKPGTGGVYGYTF. CDR3 in DNA: TGCGCCAGTAAACCGGGAACAGGGGGCGTCTATGGCTACACCTTC.

This chain links TRBV19 with TRBJ1-5; 7 nucleotides agree with TRBD1. Germline CDR1 reads LNHDA; CDR2 reads SQIVND (reference sequence). The trim removed 7 bases at V and 7 bases at J, leaving 22 bases unmatched. The CDR3 has 18 residues. The CDR3 here is CASKALGQGVPGDQPQHF. The CDR3 DNA follows: TGTGCCAGTAAGGCCCTAGGTCAGGGGGTCCCGGGGGACCAGCCCCAGCATTTT.

V and J are TRBV2 and TRBJ2-2; TRBD2 is a possible D gene (6 bases). Per the germline V gene, CDR1 is SNHLY and CDR2 is FYNNEI. The CDR3 consists of 15 residues. The ends were cut back, 10 bases at V and 1 base at J, with 16 bases in the middle. In nucleotides, the CDR3 is TGTGCCACCGCAGCTCCGGGGGAGAACACCGGGGAGCTGTTTTTT. It specifies CATAAPGENTGELFF.

This chain links TRBV7-3 with TRBJ1-1; D gene unclear. V shed 3 bases and J shed 3 bases, with 8 bases lying between them. This CDR3 has 13 amino acids. CDR1 and CDR2 from the germline V gene are SGHTA and FQGTGA. CDR3 sequence reads: CASSFDGDTEAFF. Here the CDR3 DNA reads TGTGCCAGCAGCTTCGACGGGGACACTGAAGCTTTCTTT.

V usage is TRBV3-1 (or the pseudogene TRBV3-2) and J usage is TRBJ2-1, with TRBD1 identical over 7 bases. The J segment lost 0 bases and the V segment lost 4 bases, leaving 9 bases of the junction unmatched. CDR1 is LGHDT, CDR2 YNNKEL, per germline (reference sequence). CDR3 length: 17 amino acids. DNA for the CDR3: TGTGCCAGCAGCCGCCTTAAACAGGGGAGCTCCTACAATGAGCAGTTCTTC. Translation: CASSRLKQGSSYNEQFF.

The gene calls are TRBV2 and TRBJ2-3, with TRBD1 identical over 8 bases. J was trimmed by 4 bases and V by 5 bases; bases with no gene match: 5. Germline CDR1 and CDR2: SNHLY and FYNNEI. The CDR3 extends over 14 amino acids. The CDR3 DNA follows: TGTGCCAGCAGTCCTGGACAGGGCTCAGATACGCAGTATTTT. Protein: CASSPGQGSDTQYF.

The chain employs TRBV7-9 and TRBJ1-1; D may be TRBD1 (6 bases). V dropped 5 bases and J dropped 2 bases, with 15 bases sitting between them. Germline loops: CDR1 SEHNR, CDR2 FQNEAQ (reference sequence). The CDR3 runs 15 residues. The CDR3 loop reads CASSARGTTNTEAFF. The CDR3 DNA reads as TGTGCCAGCAGCGCGCGGGGGACAACCAACACTGAAGCTTTCTTT. Full variable domain (remainder filled in from reference TRBV7-9 and TRBJ1-1): DTGVSQNPRHKITKRGQNVTFRCDPISEHNRLYWYRQTLGQGPEFLTYFQNEAQLEKSRLLSDRFSAERPKGSFSTLEIQRTEQGDSAMYLCASSARGTTNTEAFFGQGTRLTVV.